This TCR beta chain is drawn from a study of control samples from healthy donors and cancer patients. Only in-frame clones appear in the TCRdb table, and some are missing; sequencing was by immunoSEQ multiplex PCR. The table has under 85,000 clones, more than 75% seen once. The trim removed 6 bases at V and 2 bases at J, leaving 8 bases unmatched. CDR3 length: 15 residues. The germline gives CDR1 MNHEY, CDR2 SVGAGI. The gene calls are TRBV6-5 and TRBJ2-7, with 9 bases fitting TRBD1. The TCR was taken from a woman aged 50 to 60 with lung cancer. The sample taken for sequencing was PBMCs. The DNA of the CDR3 is TGTGCCAGCAGCACCCTCCGGGACAGGGCCTACGAGCAGTACTTC. It specifies CASSTLRDRAYEQYF.